This TCR beta chain stems from a study of blood T cell repertoires in COVID-19. Turning to the study itself: Whether acute or convalescent, the COVID-19 samples came from the United States, Italy and Spain. T cells, B-cell-depleted T cells, or PBMCs provided the cDNA or gDNA that served as material.

Original processing methods: The assay estimated nucleated cells by amplifying reference gene primers. Assay used: immunoSEQ multiplex PCR; TCRdb lists only in-frame clones, some missing. The DNA gave D and trimming, while V, J and clone size come from that table. The data contain some 150,000 clones, roughly 84% of them singletons. Trimming pared 5 bases from V and 1 base from J, leaving 17 bases between. The CDR3 spans 16 residues. CDR1 is SGHAT, CDR2 FQNNGV, per germline. This sequence originates from a human donor with acute or convalescent COVID-19. The donor label of this sample is uncertain. The gene calls are TRBV11-2 and TRBJ2-5; the D gene is possibly TRBD1 (8 bases). Sequences were obtained from peripheral blood. The CDR3 coding sequence is TGTGCCAGCAGCCACACAGGGGGAGGGCTCCAAGAGACCCAGTACTTC. This sequence encodes CASSHTGGGLQETQYF. The variable domain in full, with the rest retrieved from reference TRBV11-2 and TRBJ2-5, is EAGVAQSPRYKIIEKRQSVAFWCNPISGHATLYWYQQILGQGPKLLIQFQNNGVVDDSQLPKDRFSAERLKGVDSTLKIQPAKLEDSAVYLCASSHTGGGLQETQYFGPGTRLLVL.